This TCR beta chain comes out of a study of blood T cell repertoires in COVID-19. V was cut by 3 bases and J by 3 bases, with 9 bases left in between. CDR3 size: 13 residues. The table came from immunoSEQ multiplex PCR; TCRdb's copy has only in-frame clones and leaves some out. The profile shows 150,000 to 200,000 clones, roughly nine tenths of them singletons. The receptor's source is a man between 18 and 35 years old who had recovered from COVID-19. Sequenced input: peripheral blood. V usage is TRBV12-3 or TRBV12-4 and J usage is TRBJ2-7, with a weak D call TRBD1 (5 bases). Here the CDR3 DNA reads TGTGCCAGCAGTTTTGTCAGGGTCTACGAGCAGTACTTC. Its translation is CASSFVRVYEQYF.